This is a list of T cell receptor beta chains from one sample in a study of OX40 agonist ivuxolimab in advanced cancers. This table comes from immunoSEQ multiplex PCR, and its TCRdb copy is limited to in-frame clones, with some not included. The sample records around 99,000 clones, more than 85% being singletons. This sample comprised CD4+ or CD8+ T cells sorted from blood, obtained in a trial of the OX40 agonist ivuxolimab. Source of these receptors: an adult with an advanced solid tumor such as melanoma, head and neck, liver or kidney cancer. Both conserved end residues are part of each CDR3. A D gene is named only where the DNA matches it firmly. A clone size is listed for some rows: how often the clone was seen (once, few, many), or a class if it is expanded.

clone_size	j_call	d_call	v_call	cdr3_aa	cdr3_nt
NA	TRBJ2-5	TRBD1	TRBV9	CASSHPSEDRGWGETQYF	TGTGCCAGCAGCCATCCCAGTGAGGACAGGGGTTGGGGAGAGACCCAGTACTTC
once	TRBJ2-2	TRBD2	TRBV4-2	CASSQLTSGYTGELFF	TGTGCCAGCAGCCAACTGACTAGCGGGTACACCGGGGAGCTGTTTTTT
NA	TRBJ2-7	NA	TRBV10-2	CASNVAIGSYEQYF	TGCGCCAGCAATGTTGCGATAGGCTCCTACGAGCAGTACTTC
NA	TRBJ2-5	NA	TRBV7-2	CASSQFWGPQETQYF	TGTGCCAGCAGCCAGTTTTGGGGGCCACAAGAGACCCAGTACTTC
NA	TRBJ2-7	TRBD2	TRBV2	CASSVAGVLAYEQYF	TGTGCCAGCAGCGTAGCGGGAGTTTTGGCCTACGAGCAGTACTTC
once	TRBJ2-1	NA	TRBV27	CASSLSLALHEQFF	TGTGCCAGCAGTTTATCGTTAGCGCTCCATGAGCAGTTCTTC
NA	TRBJ1-2	TRBD1	TRBV4-3	CASSHEQGIYGYTF	TGCGCCAGCAGCCACGAACAGGGGATCTATGGCTACACCTTC
NA	TRBJ2-2	NA	TRBV18	CASSPGPVGELFF	TGTGCCAGCTCACCAGGTCCCGTCGGGGAGCTGTTTTTT
NA	TRBJ1-3	NA	TRBV4-1	CASSQAATAGYTIYF	TGCGCCAGCAGCCAAGCTGCGACAGCGGGTTACACCATATATTTT
NA	TRBJ2-5	TRBD2	TRBV28	CASREPAGGPETQYF	TGTGCCAGCAGGGAGCCGGCGGGAGGGCCAGAGACCCAGTACTTC
NA	TRBJ2-1	NA	TRBV11-2	CASSLDVTHEQFF	TGTGCCAGCAGCTTAGATGTTACCCATGAGCAGTTCTTC
NA	TRBJ1-1	NA	TRBV21-1	CASSKVYQGLNTEAFF	TGTGCCAGCAGCAAAGTTTATCAGGGATTGAACACTGAAGCTTTCTTT
NA	TRBJ2-3	TRBD2	TRBV28	CASSPRGEGTDTQYF	TGTGCCAGCAGTCCGCGGGGGGAGGGAACAGATACGCAGTATTTT
NA	TRBJ2-3	NA	TRBV7-9	CASSLAGATDTQYF	TGTGCCAGCAGCTTAGCGGGAGCTACAGATACGCAGTATTTT
once	TRBJ2-3	TRBD2	TRBV5-1	CASSQRLAGGSGGARDTQYF	TGCGCCAGCAGCCAGCGACTAGCGGGAGGATCCGGGGGAGCACGAGATACGCAGTATTTT
NA	TRBJ2-2	NA	TRBV19	CASRARGTNTGELFF	TGTGCCAGTAGGGCTAGGGGTACGAACACCGGGGAGCTGTTTTTT
NA	TRBJ2-7	NA	TRBV6-5	CASSRDGTYEQYF	TGTGCCAGCAGCCGCGACGGGACCTACGAGCAGTACTTC
NA	TRBJ2-2	NA	TRBV10-1	CASSGTDYTGELFF	TGCGCCAGCAGTGGGACAGATTACACCGGGGAGCTGTTTTTT
once	TRBJ2-1	NA	TRBV19	CASSIAGTGQFF	TGTGCCAGTAGTATTGCCGGCACAGGGCAGTTCTTC
NA	TRBJ1-6	NA	TRBV15	CATSRDSLNSPLHF	TGTGCCACCAGCAGAGATAGTCTAAATTCACCCCTCCACTTT